The next 27 T cell receptor beta chains were all read from a single sample in a study of OX40 agonist ivuxolimab in advanced cancers. Method: immunoSEQ multiplex PCR; TCRdb's copy keeps in-frame clones and lacks some. Of about 61,000 clones listed, approximately 77% were seen once; the top ten hold approximately 0.49%. The sequencing used CD4+ or CD8+ T cells sorted from blood, collected in a trial of the OX40 agonist ivuxolimab. These receptors came from an adult with an advanced solid tumor such as melanoma, head and neck, liver or kidney cancer.

The gene calls are TRBV28 and TRBJ1-1, with TRBD1 as a possible D gene (6 bases). The CDR3 has 16 amino acids. Trimming left V 5 bases short and J 5 bases short, with 21 bases between. Germline loops: CDR1 MDHEN, CDR2 SYDVKM. CDR3 coding DNA: TGTGCCAGCAGTCTTCATGAACTACAGGGTGGGACTGAAGCTTTCTTT. Amino acids: CASSLHELQGGTEAFF.

The chain's CDR3 is CAWSVRSGRTDTQYF. Written as DNA, the CDR3 is TGTGCCTGGAGTGTACGGAGCGGGAGGACAGATACGCAGTATTTT. The chain carries TRBV30 and TRBJ2-3, with 9 bases lining up with TRBD2. The CDR3 has 15 amino acids. CDR1 and CDR2 (germline): GTSNPN, SVGIG (reference sequence). After removal of 0 bases from V and 3 bases from J, the junction contained 4 bases not matched to a gene.

V usage is TRBV6-1 and J usage is TRBJ2-3; 8 bases map to TRBD2. CDR3 length: 13 amino acids. Trimming took 7 bases from V and 4 from J; bases not matched to a gene: 4. Germline loops: CDR1 MNHNS, CDR2 SASEGT. In nucleotides, the CDR3 is TGTGCCAGCACTAGCGGGTTGTCAGATACGCAGTATTTT. Protein sequence: CASTSGLSDTQYF.

The sample holds one count of this clone. This chain uses TRBV30 with TRBJ1-2; the D is unclear. The CDR3 totals 12 residues. Trimming removed 3 bases at V and 8 bases at J, with 13 bases between. From germline, CDR1 is GTSNPN and CDR2 SVGIG (reference sequence). CDR3: CAWSPGPRGYTF. The CDR3 DNA follows: TGTGCCTGGAGCCCAGGTCCGCGGGGCTACACCTTC.

J is TRBJ1-5 and V is TRBV6-6, with 9 bases aligning to TRBD1. The CDR3 is 13 amino acids. CDR1 and CDR2 from the germline V gene are MNHNY and SVGAGI (reference sequence). The V gene end was trimmed by 6 bases and the J gene end by 5 bases; junction bases not matched to a gene: 2. CDR3 sequence (DNA): TGTGCCAGCAGGACAGGGGGGGATCAGCCCCAGCATTTT. It codes for CASRTGGDQPQHF.

The chain combines TRBV28 with TRBJ2-7, with D possibly TRBD1 on 6 matching bases. Between the trimmed V and J ends, which lost 6 bases and 3 bases, there was a span of 15 bases. CDR3 length equals 14 residues. CDR1 and CDR2 from the germline V gene are MDHEN and SYDVKM. CDR3 protein: CASSAADSHYEQYF. The CDR3 DNA follows: TGTGCCAGCAGCGCTGCGGACAGTCACTACGAGCAGTACTTC.

The chain is built from TRBV19 and TRBJ2-5; perhaps D is TRBD1 or TRBD2 (5 bases each). The V and J ends lost 6 bases and 5 bases respectively, with 16 bases between them. CDR3 length: 14 amino acids. Germline V gene lookup returns CDR1 LNHDA and CDR2 SQIVND (reference sequence). This chain's CDR3 is CASSIHRDGETQYF. CDR3 bases: TGTGCCAGTAGCATACACCGGGACGGGGAGACCCAGTACTTC. The whole variable domain, filled in from reference TRBV19 and TRBJ2-5, reads DGGITQSPKYLFRKEGQNVTLSCEQNLNHDAMYWYRQDPGQGLRLIYYSQIVNDFQKGDIAEGYSVSREKKESFPLTVTSAQKNPTAFYLCASSIHRDGETQYFGPGTRLLVL.

This chain links TRBV6-1 with TRBJ2-5, with D tentatively TRBD1 (6 bases). Germline V lookup: CDR1 MNHNS, CDR2 SASEGT. Trimming removed 6 bases at V and 9 bases at J, with 17 bases between. The CDR3 is made up of 13 amino acids. Here the CDR3 reads CASRETGASAQYF. CDR3 DNA sequence: TGTGCCAGCAGGGAGACAGGCGCGTCAGCCCAGTACTTC.

This chain links TRBV9 with TRBJ2-1, with 11 bases identical to TRBD2. CDR3 length equals 16 residues. V was pared by 2 bases and J by 4 bases, with 5 bases of the junction left unmatched. Germline CDR1 and CDR2: SGDLS and YYNGEE. In DNA form, the CDR3 reads TGTGCCAGCAGCGTGTTAGCGGGAGGGTGGTACAATGAGCAGTTCTTC. This gives the protein CASSVLAGGWYNEQFF.

J is TRBJ2-1 and V is TRBV7-2; D unresolved. The CDR3 sequence is 14 residues long. Trimming took off 3 bases at V and 4 bases at J, with 10 bases between the two ends. Germline CDR1 reads SGHTA; CDR2 reads FQGNSA. As DNA, the CDR3 is TGTGCCAGCAGCTTTGCGGTCGAGTACAATGAGCAGTTCTTC. Translation gives CASSFAVEYNEQFF.

The rearrangement links TRBV7-8 to TRBJ2-2; D is undetermined. Germline loops: CDR1 SGHVS, CDR2 FQNEAQ. Between the trimmed V and J ends, which lost 5 bases and 4 bases, there was a span of 17 bases. This CDR3 comprises 16 residues. CDR3 nucleotides: TGTGCCAGCAGCCCACGTAGGCGCATGAGCACCGGGGAGCTGTTTTTT. Protein: CASSPRRRMSTGELFF. Drawing the rest from reference TRBV7-8 and TRBJ2-2, the complete variable domain is GAGVSQSPRYKVAKRGQDVALRCDPISGHVSLFWYQQALGQGPEFLTYFQNEAQLDKSGLPSDRFFAERPEGSVSTLKIQRTQQEDSAVYLCASSPRRRMSTGELFFGEGSRLTVL.

The genes are TRBV27 and TRBJ2-2, with TRBD2 matching 7 bases. The V gene's germline CDR1 is MNHEY and CDR2 SMNVEV (reference sequence). V shed 6 bases and J 5 bases; nucleotides not matched to a gene: 15. The CDR3 is 17 amino acids. DNA of the CDR3: TGTGCCAGCAGCTCCTACACGGGCGGGAGAGGAACCGGGGAGCTGTTTTTT. As protein: CASSSYTGGRGTGELFF.

The rearrangement links TRBV30 to TRBJ1-5; D may be TRBD1 (6 bases). The CDR3 is 13 residues long. Germline values: CDR1 GTSNPN, CDR2 SVGIG (reference sequence). V lost 3 bases and J 4 bases, leaving 10 bases between the germline ends. The CDR3 DNA reads as TGTGCCTGGAGGAATCAGGGGAATCAGCCCCAGCATTTT. This encodes CAWRNQGNQPQHF.

This clone was picked up one time. The rearrangement links TRBV28 to TRBJ1-1, with 8 bases fitting TRBD1. The CDR3 length is 13 residues. Germline V CDR1 and CDR2: MDHEN, SYDVKM. The CDR3 DNA follows: TGTGCAGCAGTTTCCAGGGGGCTCTCTGAAGCTTTCTTT. Protein: CAAVSRGLSEAFF.

The gene calls are TRBV6-9 and TRBJ2-7; D could derive from TRBD1 or TRBD2 (6 bases each). The CDR3 has 13 amino acids. Trimming pared 6 bases from V and 3 bases from J, leaving 12 bases between. Germline CDR1 and CDR2: MNHGY and SVAAGI. CDR3: CASSRGTFYEQYF. The CDR3 DNA sequence: TGTGCCAGCAGCCGCGGGACATTCTACGAGCAGTACTTC.

The CDR3 sequence is CAWSVPPGQDNYGYTF. The CDR3 region has the DNA TGTGCCTGGAGTGTACCCCCGGGACAGGATAACTATGGCTACACCTTC. The rearrangement joins TRBV30 to TRBJ1-2, with 8 bases matching TRBD1. Per the germline V gene, CDR1 is GTSNPN and CDR2 is SVGIG (reference sequence). V dropped 0 bases and J dropped 1; count of bases not matched to a gene: 7. CDR3 length: 16 residues.

The chain recombines TRBV2 with TRBJ2-3; no reliable D call. Germline V lookup: CDR1 SNHLY, CDR2 FYNNEI. V shed 8 bases and J shed 5 bases, with 11 bases lying between them. There are 12 residues in the CDR3. CDR3 coding DNA: TGTGCCAGCGGCTTTATTGGAGATACGCAGTATTTT. This gives the protein CASGFIGDTQYF.

The rearrangement joins TRBV19 to TRBJ1-1; the D gene is possibly TRBD1 (5 bases). Germline V gives CDR1 LNHDA, CDR2 SQIVND (reference sequence). The CDR3 covers 13 residues. V dropped 2 bases and J dropped 10 bases, with 14 bases sitting between them. CDR3 sequence (DNA): TGTGCCAGTAGTATACAGGCATGGGACGGAGCTTTCTTT. It yields the protein CASSIQAWDGAFF. Based on the CDR3 plus reference TRBV19 and TRBJ1-1, the full variable domain is DGGITQSPKYLFRKEGQNVTLSCEQNLNHDAMYWYRQDPGQGLRLIYYSQIVNDFQKGDIAEGYSVSREKKESFPLTVTSAQKNPTAFYLCASSIQAWDGAFFGQGTRLTVV.

The chain links TRBV11-2 to TRBJ1-6; D not certain. Germline values: CDR1 SGHAT, CDR2 FQNNGV. This CDR3 is built from 13 residues. Trimming took 5 bases from V and 11 from J, leaving 13 bases between them. The CDR3 DNA reads TGTGCCAGCAGCCTAGGATCGGGGACACCCCTCCACTTT. Its protein product is CASSLGSGTPLHF. Based on the CDR3 plus reference TRBV11-2 and TRBJ1-6, the full variable domain is EAGVAQSPRYKIIEKRQSVAFWCNPISGHATLYWYQQILGQGPKLLIQFQNNGVVDDSQLPKDRFSAERLKGVDSTLKIQPAKLEDSAVYLCASSLGSGTPLHFGNGTRLTVT.

This chain connects TRBV4-2 to TRBJ2-3, with D tentatively TRBD2 (6 bases). V was trimmed by 5 bases and J by 6 bases, leaving 15 bases between them. The germline V gene has CDR1 LGHNA and CDR2 YNFKEQ. CDR3 length: 14 amino acids. CDR3 sequence: CASSLEGRVDTQYF. As DNA, the CDR3 is TGTGCCAGCAGCTTGGAGGGCAGGGTTGATACGCAGTATTTT.

The gene calls are TRBV11-2 and TRBJ2-3; 8 bases are shared with TRBD2. From germline, CDR1 is SGHAT and CDR2 FQNNGV. V shed 5 bases, J shed 4 bases, and the junction held 8 bases outside the gene matches. CDR3 length equals 15 residues. The chain's CDR3 is CASSPSGRIADTQYF. The CDR3, as DNA: TGTGCCAGCAGCCCGAGCGGGAGAATCGCAGATACGCAGTATTTT.

This clone was seen just once. The V gene is TRBV27, the J gene TRBJ2-7, with D tentatively TRBD2 (5 bases). With 4 bases removed from V and 6 bases from J, the gap between germline ends came to 22 bases. From germline, CDR1 is MNHEY and CDR2 SMNVEV (reference sequence). The CDR3 is 16 amino acids. The CDR3 nucleotides read TGTGCCAGCAGTTCCCACGGAAGCGGAGGATGGGGCGAGCAGTACTTC. Its translation: CASSSHGSGGWGEQYF.

J is TRBJ2-7 and V is TRBV18, with D perhaps matching TRBD1 or TRBD2 (5 bases each). Germline-derived CDR1 and CDR2 are KGHSH and LQKENI. The germline V and J ends were trimmed by 3 bases and 5 bases, with 8 bases remaining between them. The CDR3 totals 12 residues. The CDR3 spells CASSPSGHEQYF. CDR3 bases: TGTGCCAGCTCACCCTCGGGGCACGAGCAGTACTTC. The whole variable domain, filled in from reference TRBV18 and TRBJ2-7, reads NAGVMQNPRHLVRRRGQEARLRCSPMKGHSHVYWYRQLPEEGLKFMVYLQKENIIDESGMPKERFSAEFPKEGPSILRIQQVVRGDSAAYFCASSPSGHEQYFGPGTRLTVT.

The V call is TRBV5-1, the J call TRBJ2-7; 9 bases are a match to TRBD2. There are 15 residues in the CDR3. Germline CDR1 reads SGHRS; CDR2 reads YFSETQ. The V gene end was trimmed by 1 base and the J gene end by 1 base; junction bases not matched to a gene: 3. Here the CDR3 DNA reads TGCGCCAGCAGCTTGCAACTAGCGGGTTCCTACGAGCAGTACTTC. It yields the protein CASSLQLAGSYEQYF.

The gene calls are TRBV18 and TRBJ1-1; maybe TRBD1 (6 bases). CDR3 length equals 15 residues. The V gene's germline CDR1 is KGHSH and CDR2 LQKENI. V lost 0 bases and J lost 5, with 13 bases in between. CDR3 DNA sequence: TGTGCCAGCTCACCACCGACGGGGGCGAGGACTGAAGCTTTCTTT. Translated: CASSPPTGARTEAFF.

The V gene is TRBV6-1, the J gene TRBJ1-2, with a weak D call TRBD1 (5 bases). Trimming stripped 6 bases from V and 4 bases from J, with 18 bases between. CDR1 is MNHNS and CDR2 is SASEGT in the germline V gene. This CDR3 contains 15 residues. For the CDR3, the DNA is TGTGCCAGCAGCCATGGGTCTAGCGGGGGCTATGGCTACACCTTC. Translated: CASSHGSSGGYGYTF.

In nucleotides, the CDR3 is TGTGCCAGCAGCCCCTCCAGAGCTGGTCGCGCTGAAGCTTTCTTT. It specifies CASSPSRAGRAEAFF. The chain couples TRBV11-2 to TRBJ1-1; D unclear. The CDR3 has 15 amino acids. The V and J ends lost 5 bases and 6 bases respectively, with 19 bases between them. Per the germline V gene, CDR1 is SGHAT and CDR2 is FQNNGV. The variable domain in full, completed from reference TRBV11-2 and TRBJ1-1, reads EAGVAQSPRYKIIEKRQSVAFWCNPISGHATLYWYQQILGQGPKLLIQFQNNGVVDDSQLPKDRFSAERLKGVDSTLKIQPAKLEDSAVYLCASSPSRAGRAEAFFGQGTRLTVV.